This record concerns one T cell receptor beta chain sequence. What it recognizes is unknown. These data are taken from a study of blood T cells in healthy people across ages. In the study overall: Template switching caught about one barcoded beta molecule for each two T cells. Study outcomes and limitations: Naive CD4+ cell counts and diversity both ran higher in long-lived than in aged donors. Per million T cells, the diversity of TCR beta decreased roughly linearly as age advanced.

A second PCR, run for roughly 7 to 11 cycles, used a sample-barcoded 5' primer plus a J-beta primer mix. Via MiXCR, TCRdb re-called the 5' RACE reads, giving one row per CDR3 protein. The table shows 1.4 million to 1.5 million distinct CDR3 sequences, with approximately 38% occurring only once. Trimming took 1 base from V and 5 from J, leaving 11 bases between them. Germline CDR1 reads SGHRS; CDR2 reads YFSETQ. The CDR3 loop spans 14 amino acids. The J gene is TRBJ2-3, the V gene TRBV5-1; a possible D gene is TRBD2 (5 bases). This TCR derives from a woman aged 18-29 years in good health. The sample taken for sequencing was blood. CDR3 DNA sequence: TGCGCCAGCAGCTTGACTAGATTGGGAGATACGCAGTATTTT. Protein product: CASSLTRLGDTQYF.